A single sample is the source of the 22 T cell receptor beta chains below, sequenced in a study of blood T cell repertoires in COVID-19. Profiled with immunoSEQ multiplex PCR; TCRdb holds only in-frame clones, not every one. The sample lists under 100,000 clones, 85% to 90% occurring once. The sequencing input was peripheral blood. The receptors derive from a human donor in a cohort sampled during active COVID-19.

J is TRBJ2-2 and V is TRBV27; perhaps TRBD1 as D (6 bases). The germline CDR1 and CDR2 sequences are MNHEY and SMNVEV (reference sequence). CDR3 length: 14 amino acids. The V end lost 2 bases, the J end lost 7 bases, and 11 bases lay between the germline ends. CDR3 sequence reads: CASSLGGQRGELFF. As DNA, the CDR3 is TGTGCCAGCAGTTTAGGGGGCCAACGCGGGGAGCTGTTTTTT.

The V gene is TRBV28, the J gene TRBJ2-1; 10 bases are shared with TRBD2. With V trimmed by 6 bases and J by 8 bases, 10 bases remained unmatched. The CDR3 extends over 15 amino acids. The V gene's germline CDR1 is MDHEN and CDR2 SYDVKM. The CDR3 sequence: CASRHRSGRWDEQFF. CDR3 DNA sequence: TGTGCCAGCAGGCATCGTAGCGGGAGGTGGGATGAGCAGTTCTTC.

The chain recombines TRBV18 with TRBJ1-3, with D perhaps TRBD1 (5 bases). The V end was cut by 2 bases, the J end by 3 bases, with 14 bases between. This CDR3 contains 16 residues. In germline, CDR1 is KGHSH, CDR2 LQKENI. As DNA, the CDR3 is TGTGCCAGCTCACCAGGGGGGTTGAGCGGTGGAAACACCATATATTTT. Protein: CASSPGGLSGGNTIYF. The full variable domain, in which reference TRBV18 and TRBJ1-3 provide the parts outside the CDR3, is NAGVMQNPRHLVRRRGQEARLRCSPMKGHSHVYWYRQLPEEGLKFMVYLQKENIIDESGMPKERFSAEFPKEGPSILRIQQVVRGDSAAYFCASSPGGLSGGNTIYFGEGSWLTVV.

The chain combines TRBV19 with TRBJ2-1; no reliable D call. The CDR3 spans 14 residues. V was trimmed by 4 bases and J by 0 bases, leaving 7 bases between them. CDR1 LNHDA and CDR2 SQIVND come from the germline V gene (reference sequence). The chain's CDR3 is CASSSLPSYNEQFF. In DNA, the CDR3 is TGTGCCAGTAGTAGCCTACCCTCCTACAATGAGCAGTTCTTC.

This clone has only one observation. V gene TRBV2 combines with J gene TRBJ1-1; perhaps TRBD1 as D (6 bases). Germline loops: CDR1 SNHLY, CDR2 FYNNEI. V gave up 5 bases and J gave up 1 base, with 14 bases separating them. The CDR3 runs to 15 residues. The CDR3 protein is CASSLRGIANTEAFF. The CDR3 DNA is TGTGCCAGCAGTCTGAGGGGGATAGCGAACACTGAAGCTTTCTTT.

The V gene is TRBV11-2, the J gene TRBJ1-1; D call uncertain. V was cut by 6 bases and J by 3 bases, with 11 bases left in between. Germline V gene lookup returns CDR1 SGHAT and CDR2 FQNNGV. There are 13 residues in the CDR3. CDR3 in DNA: TGTGCCAGCAGATTGACTGGAGACACTGAAGCTTTCTTT. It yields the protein CASRLTGDTEAFF.

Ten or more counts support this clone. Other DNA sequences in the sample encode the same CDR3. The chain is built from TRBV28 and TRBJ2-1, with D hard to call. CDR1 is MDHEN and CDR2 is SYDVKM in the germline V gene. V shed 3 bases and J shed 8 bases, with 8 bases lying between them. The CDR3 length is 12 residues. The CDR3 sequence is CASSFPRDEQFF. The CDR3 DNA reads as TGTGCCAGCAGTTTCCCTAGAGATGAGCAGTTCTTC.

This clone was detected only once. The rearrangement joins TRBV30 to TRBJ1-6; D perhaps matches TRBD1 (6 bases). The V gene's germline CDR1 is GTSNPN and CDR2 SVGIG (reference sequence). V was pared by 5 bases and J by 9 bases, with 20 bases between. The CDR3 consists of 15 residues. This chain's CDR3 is CAWGIRQALISPLHF. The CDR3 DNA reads TGTGCCTGGGGGATTAGACAGGCTCTAATTTCACCCCTCCACTTT.

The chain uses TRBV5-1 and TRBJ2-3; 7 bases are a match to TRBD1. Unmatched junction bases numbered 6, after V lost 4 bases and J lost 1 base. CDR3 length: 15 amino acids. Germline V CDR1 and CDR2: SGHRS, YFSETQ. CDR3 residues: CASSQNGQGTDTQYF. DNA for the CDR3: TGCGCCAGCAGCCAGAACGGACAGGGCACAGATACGCAGTATTTT.

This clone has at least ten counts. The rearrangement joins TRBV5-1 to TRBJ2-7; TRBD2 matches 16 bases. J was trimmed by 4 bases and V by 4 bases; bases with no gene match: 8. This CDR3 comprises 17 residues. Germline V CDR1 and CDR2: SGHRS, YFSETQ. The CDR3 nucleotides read TGCGCCAGCAGCCCGGGACTAGCGGGAGGGTTTGAGTACGAGCAGTACTTC. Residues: CASSPGLAGGFEYEQYF. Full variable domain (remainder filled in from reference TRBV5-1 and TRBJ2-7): KAGVTQTPRYLIKTRGQQVTLSCSPISGHRSVSWYQQTPGQGLQFLFEYFSETQRNKGNFPGRFSGRQFSNSRSEMNVSTLELGDSALYLCASSPGLAGGFEYEQYFGPGTRLTVT.

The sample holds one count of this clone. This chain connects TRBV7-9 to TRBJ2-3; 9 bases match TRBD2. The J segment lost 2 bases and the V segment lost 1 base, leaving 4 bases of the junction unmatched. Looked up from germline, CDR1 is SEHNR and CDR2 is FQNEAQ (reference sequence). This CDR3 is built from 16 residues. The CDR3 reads CASSLGLAGNTDTQYF. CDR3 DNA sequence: TGTGCCAGCAGCTTAGGGCTAGCGGGAAACACAGATACGCAGTATTTT.

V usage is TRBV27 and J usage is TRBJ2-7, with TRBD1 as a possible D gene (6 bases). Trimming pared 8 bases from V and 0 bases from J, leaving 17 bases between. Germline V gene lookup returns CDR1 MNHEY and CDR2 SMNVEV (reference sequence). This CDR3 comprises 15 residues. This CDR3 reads CASRTHGTSSYEQYF. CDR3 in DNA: TGTGCCAGCCGAACGCACGGGACATCCTCCTACGAGCAGTACTTC.

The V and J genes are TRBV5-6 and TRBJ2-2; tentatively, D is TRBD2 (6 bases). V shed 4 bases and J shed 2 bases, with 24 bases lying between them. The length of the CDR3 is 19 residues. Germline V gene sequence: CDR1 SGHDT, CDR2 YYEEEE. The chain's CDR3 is CASSVRVGSGALNTGELFF. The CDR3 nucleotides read TGTGCCAGCAGCGTACGCGTCGGGTCGGGAGCACTAAACACCGGGGAGCTGTTTTTT.

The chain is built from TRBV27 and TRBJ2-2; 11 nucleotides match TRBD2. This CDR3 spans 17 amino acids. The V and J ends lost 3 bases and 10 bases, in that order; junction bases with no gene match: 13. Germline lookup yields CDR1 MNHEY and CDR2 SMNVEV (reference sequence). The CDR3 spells CASSFRTSGRGIQELFF. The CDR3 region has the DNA TGTGCCAGCAGTTTCAGGACTAGCGGGCGAGGGATTCAGGAGCTGTTTTTT.

The CDR3 region is CASHPWGGYGYTF. CDR3 nucleotide sequence: TGTGCCAGTCACCCCTGGGGGGGGTATGGCTACACCTTC. This chain connects TRBV28 to TRBJ1-2; a possible D gene is TRBD1 (5 bases). The CDR3 is 13 amino acids. V was cut by 9 bases and J by 5 bases, with 16 bases left in between. Germline assignment: CDR1 MDHEN and CDR2 SYDVKM.

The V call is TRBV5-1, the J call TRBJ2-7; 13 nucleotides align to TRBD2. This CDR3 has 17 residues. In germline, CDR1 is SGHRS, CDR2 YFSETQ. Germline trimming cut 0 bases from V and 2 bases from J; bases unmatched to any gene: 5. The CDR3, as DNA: TGCGCCAGCAGCTTGGCCGGGACTAGCGGGAACGCCTACGAGCAGTACTTC. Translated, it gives CASSLAGTSGNAYEQYF.

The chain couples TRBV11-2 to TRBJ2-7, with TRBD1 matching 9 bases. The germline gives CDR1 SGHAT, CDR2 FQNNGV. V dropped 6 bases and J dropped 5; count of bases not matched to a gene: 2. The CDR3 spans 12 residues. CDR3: CASRRTGDEQYF. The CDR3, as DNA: TGTGCCAGCAGGCGGACAGGGGACGAGCAGTACTTC.

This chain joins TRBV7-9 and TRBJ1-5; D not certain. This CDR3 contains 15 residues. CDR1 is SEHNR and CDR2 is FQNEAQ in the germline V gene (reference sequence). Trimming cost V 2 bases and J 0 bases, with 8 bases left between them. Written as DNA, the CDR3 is TGTGCCAGCAGCTTAAGTTCAGATAGCAATCAGCCCCAGCATTTT. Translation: CASSLSSDSNQPQHF.

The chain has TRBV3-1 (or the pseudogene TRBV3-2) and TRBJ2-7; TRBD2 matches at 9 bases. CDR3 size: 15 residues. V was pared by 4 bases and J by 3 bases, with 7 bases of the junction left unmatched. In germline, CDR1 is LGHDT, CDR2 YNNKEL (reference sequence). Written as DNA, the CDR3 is TGTGCCAGCAGCCTGGCGGGAGGGTCTTACTACGAGCAGTACTTC. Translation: CASSLAGGSYYEQYF.

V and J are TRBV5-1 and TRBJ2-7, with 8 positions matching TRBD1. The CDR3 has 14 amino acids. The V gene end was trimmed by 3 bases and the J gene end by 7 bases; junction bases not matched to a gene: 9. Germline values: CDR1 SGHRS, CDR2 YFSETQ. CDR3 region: CASSSGGTGLEQYF. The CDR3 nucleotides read TGCGCCAGCAGCTCCGGCGGGACAGGCTTAGAGCAGTACTTC. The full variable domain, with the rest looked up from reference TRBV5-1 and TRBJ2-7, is KAGVTQTPRYLIKTRGQQVTLSCSPISGHRSVSWYQQTPGQGLQFLFEYFSETQRNKGNFPGRFSGRQFSNSRSEMNVSTLELGDSALYLCASSSGGTGLEQYFGPGTRLTVT.

CDR3 sequence reads: CASSYSGRGRTDTQYF. The CDR3 DNA sequence: TGTGCCAGCAGTTACTCGGGCAGGGGGAGGACAGATACGCAGTATTTT. The genes are TRBV6-5 and TRBJ2-3, with D perhaps TRBD1 (7 bases). Trimming cost V 0 bases and J 3 bases, with 13 bases left between them. From germline, CDR1 is MNHEY and CDR2 SVGAGI. This CDR3 region has 16 residues.

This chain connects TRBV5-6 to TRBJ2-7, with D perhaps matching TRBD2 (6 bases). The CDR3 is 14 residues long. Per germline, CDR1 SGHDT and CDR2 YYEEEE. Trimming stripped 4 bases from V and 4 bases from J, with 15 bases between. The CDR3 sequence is CASSTGLSLYEQYF. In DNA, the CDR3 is TGTGCCAGCAGCACCGGACTAAGCCTATACGAGCAGTACTTC.